This T cell receptor beta chain was obtained from a study of tumor-infiltrating lymphocytes in oesophageal squamous cell carcinoma (TCRdb year 2016). This clonotype was recorded at least ten times. This receptor's antigen is unknown. No base-level quality is on record; no much larger clone is a single base apart. The germline V gene (reference sequence) specifies LNHDA as CDR1 and SQIVND as CDR2. Cut back by 9 bases and 2 bases, the V and J ends lie 16 bases apart. Reading from cysteine to phenylalanine, the CDR3 counts 15 amino acids. Only the CDR3 DNA is retained, 45 bases long and in frame from the first base. The library relied on PCR. Sequencer: Illumina HiSeq 1500. TCRdb applied fastp at Q25 and MiXCR to the public reads, then kept only in-frame beta chains. Identical CDR3 proteins give one entry, which carries the most common genes and DNA. This sample holds 14,000 or so distinct CDR3 sequences; 50% were observed only once. Of the sample, approximately 15% falls within the top ten clones.

The sequence was collected from a male donor with esophageal squamous cell carcinoma. The chain couples TRBV19 to TRBJ2-2; the D gene identity is not certain. The sequencing sample was made of esophageal tumor tissue. The CDR3 has the sequence CASLRLEGNTGELFF. The bases read TGTGCCAGCCTCCGACTCGAAGGCAACACCGGGGAGCTGTTTTTT.